This paragraph covers one T cell receptor beta chain sequence. Antigen: not known. These data belong to a study of CD4 T cells in relation to SARS-CoV-2 and coronaviruses. Study-wide results and caveats: Crossreactivity was assessed only for spike protein, not other viral proteins. Compared with monoreactive clones, crossreactive clones showed significantly weaker SARS-CoV-2 expansion.

The CDR3 has 16 amino acids. The V gene's germline CDR1 is GTSNPN and CDR2 SVGIG (reference sequence). Deletions cut 5 bases from V and 3 bases from J, with 23 bases between. Deep TCR-beta sequencing used DNA from uncultured naive and memory CD4+ T cells. Profiled with immunoSEQ multiplex PCR; TCRdb holds only in-frame clones, not every one. The sample shows roughly 60,000 clones, around 93% of them seen only once. Unexposed donor CD4+ T cells date from about 2010-2019, before the COVID-19 pandemic. The sample was naive CD4+ T cells from PBMCs. Subset meaning: naive CD4+ T cells isolated by negative enrichment. This receptor was obtained from a human donor in good health. V usage is TRBV30 and J usage is TRBJ2-7, with D possibly matching TRBD1 (6 bases). The CDR3 sequence is CAWGPATQGPLYEQYF. CDR3 nucleotide sequence: TGTGCCTGGGGCCCCGCGACCCAGGGGCCTCTCTACGAGCAGTACTTC. The full variable domain, its missing parts supplied by reference TRBV30 and TRBJ2-7, is SQTIHQWPATLVQPVGSPLSLECTVEGTSNPNLYWYRQAAGRGLQLLFYSVGIGQISSEVPQNLSASRPQDRQFILSSKKLLLSDSGFYLCAWGPATQGPLYEQYFGPGTRLTVT.